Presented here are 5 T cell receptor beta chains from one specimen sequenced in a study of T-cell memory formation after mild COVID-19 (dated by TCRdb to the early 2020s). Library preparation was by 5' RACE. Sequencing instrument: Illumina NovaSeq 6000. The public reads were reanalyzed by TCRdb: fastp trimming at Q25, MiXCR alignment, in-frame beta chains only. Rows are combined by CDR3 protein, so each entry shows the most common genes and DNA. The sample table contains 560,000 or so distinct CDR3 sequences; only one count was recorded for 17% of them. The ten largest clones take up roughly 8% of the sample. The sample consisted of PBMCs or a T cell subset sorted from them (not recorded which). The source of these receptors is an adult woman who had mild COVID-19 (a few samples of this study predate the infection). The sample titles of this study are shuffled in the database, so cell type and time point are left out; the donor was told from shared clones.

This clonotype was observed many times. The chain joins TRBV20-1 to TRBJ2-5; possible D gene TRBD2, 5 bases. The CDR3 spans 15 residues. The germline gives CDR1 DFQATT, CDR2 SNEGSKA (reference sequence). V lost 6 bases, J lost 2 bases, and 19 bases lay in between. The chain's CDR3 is CSATTSEDEQETQYF. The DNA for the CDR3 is TGCAGTGCAACCACCTCGGAGGACGAACAAGAGACCCAGTACTTC.

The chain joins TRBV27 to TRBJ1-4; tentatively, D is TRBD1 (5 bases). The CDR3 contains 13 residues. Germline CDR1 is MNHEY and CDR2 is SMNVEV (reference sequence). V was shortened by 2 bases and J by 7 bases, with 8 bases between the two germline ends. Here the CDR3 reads CASSLVRGEKLFF. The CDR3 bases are TGTGCCAGCAGTTTAGTAAGGGGTGAAAAACTGTTTTTT.

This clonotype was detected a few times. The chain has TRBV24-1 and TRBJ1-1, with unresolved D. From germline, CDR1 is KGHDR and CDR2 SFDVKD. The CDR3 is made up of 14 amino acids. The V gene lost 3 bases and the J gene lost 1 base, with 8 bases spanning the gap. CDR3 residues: CATSDRGENTEAFF. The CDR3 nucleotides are TGTGCCACCAGTGATCGCGGAGAGAACACTGAAGCTTTCTTT.

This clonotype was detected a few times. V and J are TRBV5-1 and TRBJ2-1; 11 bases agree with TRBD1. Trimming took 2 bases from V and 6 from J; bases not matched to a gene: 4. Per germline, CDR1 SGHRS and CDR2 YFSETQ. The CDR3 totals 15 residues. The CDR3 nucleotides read TGCGCCAGCAGCTTTTCGGGACAGGGGGTCAATGAGCAGTTCTTC. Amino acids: CASSFSGQGVNEQFF.

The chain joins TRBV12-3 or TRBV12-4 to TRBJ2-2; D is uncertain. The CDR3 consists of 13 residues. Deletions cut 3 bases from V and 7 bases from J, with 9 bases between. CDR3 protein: CASSLAPIGELFF. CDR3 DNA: TGTGCCAGCAGTTTGGCCCCAATCGGGGAGCTGTTTTTT.